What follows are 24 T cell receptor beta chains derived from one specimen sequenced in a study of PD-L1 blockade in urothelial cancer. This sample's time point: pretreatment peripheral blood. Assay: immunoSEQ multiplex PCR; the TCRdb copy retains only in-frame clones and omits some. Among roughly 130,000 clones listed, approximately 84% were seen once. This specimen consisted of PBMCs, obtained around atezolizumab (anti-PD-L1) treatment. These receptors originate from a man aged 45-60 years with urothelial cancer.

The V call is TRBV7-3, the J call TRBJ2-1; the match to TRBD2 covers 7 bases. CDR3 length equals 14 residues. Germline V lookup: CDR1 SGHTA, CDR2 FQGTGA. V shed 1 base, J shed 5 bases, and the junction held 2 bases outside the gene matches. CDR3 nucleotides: TGTGCCAGCAGCTTAAGACTAGCTAACAATGAGCAGTTCTTC. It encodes CASSLRLANNEQFF.

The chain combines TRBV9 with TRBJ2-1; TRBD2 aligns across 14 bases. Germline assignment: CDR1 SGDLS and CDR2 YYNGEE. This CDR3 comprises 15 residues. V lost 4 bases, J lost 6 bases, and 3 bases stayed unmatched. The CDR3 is CASSRGLAGGNEQFF. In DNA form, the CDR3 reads TGTGCCAGCAGCCGTGGACTAGCGGGAGGCAATGAGCAGTTCTTC.

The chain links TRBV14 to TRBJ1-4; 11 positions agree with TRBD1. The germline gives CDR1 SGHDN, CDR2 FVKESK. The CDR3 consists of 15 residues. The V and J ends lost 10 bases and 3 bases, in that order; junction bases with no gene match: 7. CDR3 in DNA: TGTGCCAACTTCCCGGGACAGGGGGCTAATGAAAAACTGTTTTTT. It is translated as CANFPGQGANEKLFF.

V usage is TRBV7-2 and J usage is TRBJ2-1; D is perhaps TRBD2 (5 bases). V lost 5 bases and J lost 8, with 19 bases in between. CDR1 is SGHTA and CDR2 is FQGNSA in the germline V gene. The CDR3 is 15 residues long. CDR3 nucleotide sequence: TGTGCCAGCAGCCAGTGGAGGCTTAGCGTACATGAGCAGTTCTTC. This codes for CASSQWRLSVHEQFF.

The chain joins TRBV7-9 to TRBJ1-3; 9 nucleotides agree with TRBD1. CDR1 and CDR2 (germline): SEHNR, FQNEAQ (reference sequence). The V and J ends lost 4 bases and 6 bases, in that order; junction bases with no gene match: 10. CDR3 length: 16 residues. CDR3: CASSSYGTGNSNTIYF. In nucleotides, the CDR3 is TGTGCCAGCAGCTCCTACGGGACAGGGAACTCAAACACCATATATTTT.

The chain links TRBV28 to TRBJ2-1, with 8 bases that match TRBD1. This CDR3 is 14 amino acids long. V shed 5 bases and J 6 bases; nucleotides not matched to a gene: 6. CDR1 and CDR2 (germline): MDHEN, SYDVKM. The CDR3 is CASSPGGFLNEQFF. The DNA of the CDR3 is TGTGCCAGCAGTCCAGGGGGCTTCCTCAATGAGCAGTTCTTC.

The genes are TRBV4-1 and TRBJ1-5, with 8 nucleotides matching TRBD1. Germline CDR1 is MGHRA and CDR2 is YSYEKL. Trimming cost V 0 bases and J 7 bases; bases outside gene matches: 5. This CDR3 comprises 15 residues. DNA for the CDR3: TGCGCCAGCAGCCAAGATGGACAGGGCGGGCAGCCCCAGCATTTT. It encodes CASSQDGQGGQPQHF.

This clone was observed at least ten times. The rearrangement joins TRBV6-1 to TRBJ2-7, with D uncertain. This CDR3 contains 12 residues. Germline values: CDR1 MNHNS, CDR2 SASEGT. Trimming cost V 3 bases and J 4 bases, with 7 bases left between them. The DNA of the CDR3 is TGTGCCAGCAGTGATGACTTATACGAGCAGTACTTC. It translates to CASSDDLYEQYF.

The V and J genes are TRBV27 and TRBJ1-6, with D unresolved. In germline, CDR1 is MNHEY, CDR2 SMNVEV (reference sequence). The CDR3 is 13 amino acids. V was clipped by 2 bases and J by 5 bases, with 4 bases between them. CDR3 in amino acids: CASSLTDNSPLHF. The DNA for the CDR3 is TGTGCCAGCAGTTTAACGGATAATTCACCCCTCCACTTT.

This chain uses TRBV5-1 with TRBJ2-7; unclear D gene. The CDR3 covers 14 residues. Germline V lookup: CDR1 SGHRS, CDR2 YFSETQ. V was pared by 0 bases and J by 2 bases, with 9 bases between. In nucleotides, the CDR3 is TGCGCCAGCAGCTTGGGAACTCTTACCTACGAGCAGTACTTC. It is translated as CASSLGTLTYEQYF.

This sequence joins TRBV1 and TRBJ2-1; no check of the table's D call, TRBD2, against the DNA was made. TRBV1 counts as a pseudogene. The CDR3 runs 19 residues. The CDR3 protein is CTSSQDPGGEWRERNEQFF. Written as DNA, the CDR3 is TGCACCAGCAGCCAAGATCCGGGGGGGGAATGGCGGGAGCGGAATGAGCAGTTCTTC.

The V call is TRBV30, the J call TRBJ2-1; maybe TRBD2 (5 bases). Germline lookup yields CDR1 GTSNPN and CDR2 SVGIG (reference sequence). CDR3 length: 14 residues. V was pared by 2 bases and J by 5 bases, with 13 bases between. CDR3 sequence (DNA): TGTGCCTGGAGTTTATTAGGACTCCACAATGAGCAGTTCTTC. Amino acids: CAWSLLGLHNEQFF.

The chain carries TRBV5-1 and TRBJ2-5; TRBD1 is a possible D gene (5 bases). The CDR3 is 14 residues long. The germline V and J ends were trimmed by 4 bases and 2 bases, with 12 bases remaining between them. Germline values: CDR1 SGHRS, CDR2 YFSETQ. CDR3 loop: CASSIAKGQETQYF. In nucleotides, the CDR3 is TGCGCCAGCAGCATCGCTAAGGGGCAAGAGACCCAGTACTTC. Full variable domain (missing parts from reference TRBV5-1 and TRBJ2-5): KAGVTQTPRYLIKTRGQQVTLSCSPISGHRSVSWYQQTPGQGLQFLFEYFSETQRNKGNFPGRFSGRQFSNSRSEMNVSTLELGDSALYLCASSIAKGQETQYFGPGTRLLVL.

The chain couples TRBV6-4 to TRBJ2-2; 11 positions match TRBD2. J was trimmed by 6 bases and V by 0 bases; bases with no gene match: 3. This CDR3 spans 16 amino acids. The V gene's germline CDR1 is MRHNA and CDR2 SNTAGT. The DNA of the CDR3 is TGTGCCAGCAGTGACTCGAGTAGCGGGAGGGCCGGGGAGCTGTTTTTT. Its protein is CASSDSSSGRAGELFF.

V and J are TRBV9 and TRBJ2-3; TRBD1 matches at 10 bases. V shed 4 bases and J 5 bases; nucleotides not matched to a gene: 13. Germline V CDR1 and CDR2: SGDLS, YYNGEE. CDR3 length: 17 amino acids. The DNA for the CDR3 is TGTGCCAGCAGCCCGCGGGACAGGGGTATTTTTCGAGATACGCAGTATTTT. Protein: CASSPRDRGIFRDTQYF.

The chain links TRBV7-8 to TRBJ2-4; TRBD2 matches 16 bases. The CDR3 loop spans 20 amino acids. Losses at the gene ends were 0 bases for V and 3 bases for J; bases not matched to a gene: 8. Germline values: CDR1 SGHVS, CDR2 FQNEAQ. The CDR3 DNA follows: TGTGCCAGCAGCTTAGCACGATCCGGGACTAGCGGGAGGGTCAAAAACATTCAGTACTTC. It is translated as CASSLARSGTSGRVKNIQYF.

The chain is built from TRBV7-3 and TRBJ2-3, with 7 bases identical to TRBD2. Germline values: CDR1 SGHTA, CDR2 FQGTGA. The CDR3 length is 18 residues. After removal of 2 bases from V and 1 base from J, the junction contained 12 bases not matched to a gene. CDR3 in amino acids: CASSLRGVGIRGTDTQYF. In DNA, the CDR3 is TGTGCCAGCAGCTTACGGGGGGTTGGCATCCGTGGCACAGATACGCAGTATTTT.

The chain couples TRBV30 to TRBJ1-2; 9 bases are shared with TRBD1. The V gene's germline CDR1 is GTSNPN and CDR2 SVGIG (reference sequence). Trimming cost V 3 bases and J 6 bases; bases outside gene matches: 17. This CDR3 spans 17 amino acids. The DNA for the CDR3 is TGTGCCTGGAGAATGTTCGCCTTCGGACAGGGGTCACATGGCTACACCTTC. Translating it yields CAWRMFAFGQGSHGYTF.

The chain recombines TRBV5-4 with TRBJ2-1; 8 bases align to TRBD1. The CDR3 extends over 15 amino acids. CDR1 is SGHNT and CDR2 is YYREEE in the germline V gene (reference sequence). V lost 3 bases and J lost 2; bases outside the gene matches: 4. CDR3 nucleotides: TGTGCCAGCAGCTCCGGACAGGGCACCTACAATGAGCAGTTCTTC. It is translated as CASSSGQGTYNEQFF.

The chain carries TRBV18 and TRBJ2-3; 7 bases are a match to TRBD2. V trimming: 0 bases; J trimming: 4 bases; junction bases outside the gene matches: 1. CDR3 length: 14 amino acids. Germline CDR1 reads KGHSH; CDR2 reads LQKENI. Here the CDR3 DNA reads TGTGCCAGCTCACCACCGACTAGCCCAGATACGCAGTATTTT. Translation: CASSPPTSPDTQYF.

In DNA, the CDR3 is TGTGCCAGCAGCTCTACCCCCGCAGGCCCCTACAATGAGCAGTTCTTC. Translated, it gives CASSSTPAGPYNEQFF. V is TRBV7-9 and J is TRBJ2-1; D is unresolved. Deletions cut 4 bases from V and 2 bases from J, with 15 bases between. This CDR3 has 16 amino acids. CDR1 SEHNR and CDR2 FQNEAQ come from the germline V gene (reference sequence).

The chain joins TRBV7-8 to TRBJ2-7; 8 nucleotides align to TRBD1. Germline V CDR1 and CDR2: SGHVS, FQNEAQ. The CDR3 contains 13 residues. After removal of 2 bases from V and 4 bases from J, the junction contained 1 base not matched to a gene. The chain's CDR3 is CASSLYRGYEQYF. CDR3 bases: TGTGCCAGCAGCTTATACAGGGGGTACGAGCAGTACTTC.

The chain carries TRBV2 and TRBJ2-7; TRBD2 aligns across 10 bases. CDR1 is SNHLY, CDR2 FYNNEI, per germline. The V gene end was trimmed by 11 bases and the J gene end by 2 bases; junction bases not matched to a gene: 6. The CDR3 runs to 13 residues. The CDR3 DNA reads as TGTGCCGGTGGACTAGCGGCCCCCTACGAGCAGTACTTC. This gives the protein CAGGLAAPYEQYF.

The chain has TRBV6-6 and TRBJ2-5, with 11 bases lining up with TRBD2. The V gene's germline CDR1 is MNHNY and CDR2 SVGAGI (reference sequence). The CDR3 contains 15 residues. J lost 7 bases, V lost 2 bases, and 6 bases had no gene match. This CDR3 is CASSYTSGRSGTQYF. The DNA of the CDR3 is TGTGCCAGCAGTTACACTAGCGGGAGAAGTGGGACCCAGTACTTC.